This entry is about one T cell receptor (beta chain). Gene-specific TRAV and TRBV primers were used for first-strand cDNA, covering alpha and beta chains. Amplification, which lasted around 20 PCR cycles, used a constant-region primer and V-primer adapter to amplify TCRs. TCRdb recomputed calls from the reads with MiXCR, one row per CDR3 protein. This sample has some 6,200 distinct CDR3 sequences; approximately 78% occur once, and the top ten carry 5.5% to 7%. Between the trimmed V and J ends, which lost 5 bases and 4 bases, there was a span of 5 bases. Germline V gene lookup returns CDR1 GTSNPN and CDR2 SVGIG (reference sequence). The CDR3 is 10 residues long. This sample was included in a study of low-dose radiotherapy and immunotherapy resistance in tumors. In the study overall: Each fraction given to Cohort 2 every two weeks delivered 1 Gy, and the total reached 13 Gy over 26 weeks.

Low-dose radiotherapy, low-dose cyclophosphamide, aspirin, ipilimumab and nivolumab were all given to the donors. Advanced solid tumors without tumor-infiltrating lymphocytes were required for inclusion. This receptor was identified in a human donor with advanced metastatic prostate, ovarian, gallbladder or colorectal cancer (not recorded which). This table probably holds off-target reads from a library built for another chain. The rearrangement links TRBV30 to TRBJ1-2; no reliable D call. The CDR3 coding sequence is TGTGCCTGGGCCAGCTATGGCTACACCTTC. This translates into CAWASYGYTF.